This TCR beta chain originates from a study of control samples from healthy donors and cancer patients. V lost 4 bases to trimming and J lost 0 bases, with 6 bases between them. This CDR3 spans 13 amino acids. The germline CDR1 and CDR2 sequences are WNHNN and SYGVQD (reference sequence). Clones were read by immunoSEQ multiplex PCR, and TCRdb kept only the in-frame ones, dropping some. Of about 130,000 clones in the sample, more than 70% were seen once. The sequence derives from a man between 45 and 60 years old in good health. The rearrangement uses TRBV10-1 and TRBJ1-1, with D uncertain. Sequencing was carried out using blood. The DNA of the CDR3 is TGCGCCAGCAGTGGGGATCTGAACACTGAAGCTTTCTTT. This translates into CASSGDLNTEAFF.